The 26 T cell receptor beta chains below were found in one sample sequenced in a study of blood T cell repertoires in COVID-19. Here immunoSEQ multiplex PCR was the method, and the copy in TCRdb shows in-frame clones only, minus some. The profile shows about 200,000 clones, roughly 94% of them singletons. Sequenced input: peripheral blood. The receptors were sampled from a man aged 25 to 40 with COVID-19, enrolled during active disease.

V is TRBV5-1 and J is TRBJ2-3; 7 nucleotides align to TRBD2. The CDR3 is 13 amino acids. The V and J ends lost 2 bases and 5 bases, in that order; junction bases with no gene match: 2. From germline, CDR1 is SGHRS and CDR2 YFSETQ. CDR3 in DNA: TGCGCCAGCAGCTTTCGGGGGGTAGATACGCAGTATTTT. Its protein is CASSFRGVDTQYF.

The J gene is TRBJ1-2, the V gene TRBV5-6; TRBD1 aligns across 9 bases. CDR3 length: 13 amino acids. With 3 bases clipped from V and 5 bases from J, the junction kept 2 bases outside the gene matches. The germline gives CDR1 SGHDT, CDR2 YYEEEE. The CDR3: CASSSDRGYGYTF. CDR3 coding DNA: TGTGCCAGCAGCTCGGACAGGGGATATGGCTACACCTTC.

The V call is TRBV4-1, the J call TRBJ2-3; tentative D call: TRBD2 (6 bases). This CDR3 has 15 amino acids. Looked up from germline, CDR1 is MGHRA and CDR2 is YSYEKL. V shed 4 bases and J shed 5 bases, with 16 bases lying between them. This CDR3 reads CASSRNPGVGDTQYF. CDR3 DNA: TGCGCCAGCAGCCGAAACCCGGGGGTTGGAGATACGCAGTATTTT.

The chain is built from TRBV30 and TRBJ1-1, with D hard to call. The V end lost 0 bases, the J end lost 2 bases, and 7 bases lay between the germline ends. Germline-derived CDR1 and CDR2 are GTSNPN and SVGIG (reference sequence). The CDR3 runs to 13 residues. The CDR3 nucleotides read TGTGCCTGGAGTGTTTCAGATAACACTGAAGCTTTCTTT. Amino acids: CAWSVSDNTEAFF. Based on the CDR3 plus reference TRBV30 and TRBJ1-1, the full variable domain is SQTIHQWPATLVQPVGSPLSLECTVEGTSNPNLYWYRQAAGRGLQLLFYSVGIGQISSEVPQNLSASRPQDRQFILSSKKLLLSDSGFYLCAWSVSDNTEAFFGQGTRLTVV.

Here the CDR3 reads CASSKGLEVAGAGELFF. The CDR3 DNA reads TGTGCCAGTAGTAAGGGGCTCGAGGTAGCGGGGGCCGGGGAGCTGTTTTTT. This chain connects TRBV19 to TRBJ2-2, with 9 bases matching TRBD2. J was trimmed by 6 bases and V by 4 bases; bases with no gene match: 12. The germline V gene has CDR1 LNHDA and CDR2 SQIVND (reference sequence). This CDR3 region has 17 residues.

CDR3 region: CASRRPRGRSYEQYF. CDR3 sequence (DNA): TGTGCCAGCAGGCGGCCAAGGGGCCGCTCCTACGAGCAGTACTTC. The J gene is TRBJ2-7, the V gene TRBV6-5; possible D gene TRBD1, 5 bases. This CDR3 region has 15 residues. Trimming removed 6 bases at V and 0 bases at J, with 15 bases between. CDR1 and CDR2 (germline): MNHEY, SVGAGI.

The chain carries TRBV19 and TRBJ1-4; D may be TRBD1 (5 bases). The V and J ends lost 7 bases and 4 bases respectively, with 16 bases between them. Germline CDR1 LNHDA, CDR2 SQIVND (reference sequence). The CDR3 consists of 15 residues. The DNA for the CDR3 is TGTGCCAGTATCCCCGTATGGGACTTTAATGAAAAACTGTTTTTT. Protein product: CASIPVWDFNEKLFF. Using reference TRBV19 and TRBJ1-4 for the parts outside the CDR3, the full variable domain is DGGITQSPKYLFRKEGQNVTLSCEQNLNHDAMYWYRQDPGQGLRLIYYSQIVNDFQKGDIAEGYSVSREKKESFPLTVTSAQKNPTAFYLCASIPVWDFNEKLFFGSGTQLSVL.

V gene TRBV4-1 combines with J gene TRBJ2-7; D is perhaps TRBD1 (5 bases). CDR1 and CDR2 from the germline V gene are MGHRA and YSYEKL. This CDR3 is built from 14 residues. Trimming removed 0 bases at V and 7 bases at J, with 13 bases between. The CDR3 nucleotides are TGCGCCAGCAGCCAAGAAGGGCAGGGCGGAGAGCAGTACTTC. Translation: CASSQEGQGGEQYF.

The chain uses TRBV11-2 and TRBJ1-1; 8 bases align to TRBD1. Germline values: CDR1 SGHAT, CDR2 FQNNGV. The length of the CDR3 is 16 residues. Germline trimming cut 3 bases from V and 0 bases from J; bases unmatched to any gene: 6. The CDR3 sequence is CASSLTRGRMNTEAFF. The CDR3 region has the DNA TGTGCCAGCAGCTTGACCAGGGGGCGTATGAACACTGAAGCTTTCTTT.

This clone has more than one count but fewer than ten. The chain couples TRBV7-7 to TRBJ2-7; TRBD2 might be the D (5 bases). With 4 bases removed from V and 6 bases from J, the gap between germline ends came to 13 bases. CDR1 and CDR2 from the germline V gene are SSHAT and FNYEAQ (reference sequence). The CDR3 contains 13 residues. For the CDR3, the DNA is TGTGCCAGCAGCTCCTGTCGGGAATGCGAGCAGTACTTC. Protein: CASSSCRECEQYF.

The J gene is TRBJ1-1, the V gene TRBV10-2; D unclear. Trimming removed 4 bases from V and 7 bases from J, with 10 bases in between. The length of the CDR3 is 12 residues. Germline-derived CDR1 and CDR2 are WSHSY and SAAADI. CDR3 in amino acids: CASSVTQIEAFF. The CDR3 DNA reads as TGCGCCAGCAGTGTCACACAGATTGAAGCTTTCTTT.

The chain employs TRBV3-1 (or the pseudogene TRBV3-2) and TRBJ1-2, with 7 bases fitting TRBD1. Trimming cost V 5 bases and J 8 bases; bases outside gene matches: 8. The CDR3 is 13 amino acids. The V gene's germline CDR1 is LGHDT and CDR2 YNNKEL (reference sequence). CDR3 region: CASSSTGTDGYTF. Written as DNA, the CDR3 is TGTGCCAGCAGCTCGACCGGGACAGACGGCTACACCTTC.

The V and J genes are TRBV7-3 and TRBJ2-3; 9 bases are a match to TRBD2. V was clipped by 3 bases and J by 0 bases; unmatched bases: 7. CDR3 length: 17 amino acids. CDR1 SGHTA and CDR2 FQGTGA come from the germline V gene. The CDR3 DNA follows: TGTGCCAGCAGCTTCCCGATAGCGGGGGCCAGCACAGATACGCAGTATTTT. Protein sequence: CASSFPIAGASTDTQYF.

V is TRBV12-5 and J is TRBJ2-3; a weak D match, TRBD2 (5 bases). CDR1 LGHNT and CDR2 FRNRAP come from the germline V gene. This CDR3 has 14 residues. The V end lost 6 bases, the J end lost 1 base, and 11 bases lay between the germline ends. The CDR3 is CASGPIGGTDTQYF. CDR3 DNA sequence: TGTGCTAGTGGCCCTATCGGGGGCACAGATACGCAGTATTTT.

V is TRBV7-9 and J is TRBJ1-3; D perhaps matches TRBD1 (6 bases). CDR3 size: 15 residues. Trimming took 4 bases from V and 4 from J, leaving 14 bases between them. Looked up from germline, CDR1 is SEHNR and CDR2 is FQNEAQ (reference sequence). DNA of the CDR3: TGTGCCAGCAGCTGGGGGGGCAGGGGAGGAAACACCATATATTTT. This sequence encodes CASSWGGRGGNTIYF.

The rearrangement links TRBV6-6 to TRBJ1-6, with TRBD1 identical over 9 bases. The CDR3 contains 16 residues. V was clipped by 6 bases and J by 9 bases; unmatched bases: 12. In germline, CDR1 is MNHNY, CDR2 SVGAGI (reference sequence). The CDR3 here is CASRGPRDRVGSPLHF. In DNA form, the CDR3 reads TGTGCCAGCAGGGGTCCCCGGGACAGGGTCGGTTCACCCCTCCACTTT.

This chain links TRBV27 with TRBJ1-4, with D perhaps matching TRBD1 (5 bases). Germline V gene lookup returns CDR1 MNHEY and CDR2 SMNVEV (reference sequence). This CDR3 comprises 14 residues. Deletions cut 6 bases from V and 7 bases from J, with 15 bases between. This CDR3 reads CASRPGGTAEKLFF. The DNA of the CDR3 is TGTGCCAGCAGACCCGGCGGGACGGCTGAAAAACTGTTTTTT.

In this sample, this clone turned up once. The J gene is TRBJ1-5, the V gene TRBV2; perhaps TRBD1 as D (6 bases). CDR1 and CDR2 from the germline V gene are SNHLY and FYNNEI. The CDR3 runs to 13 residues. The ends were cut back, 7 bases at V and 2 bases at J, with 9 bases in the middle. The chain's CDR3 is CASTEGGNQPQHF. DNA of the CDR3: TGTGCCAGCACAGAGGGGGGCAATCAGCCCCAGCATTTT.

The genes are TRBV2 and TRBJ2-5; 10 bases line up with TRBD1. The CDR3 totals 18 residues. CDR1 and CDR2 from the germline V gene are SNHLY and FYNNEI. The junction had 13 bases not matched to a gene; V was cut back by 4 bases and J by 2 bases. CDR3 in amino acids: CASSGPGGTGVKQETQYF. The CDR3, as DNA: TGTGCCAGCAGTGGACCGGGGGGGACAGGGGTAAAACAAGAGACCCAGTACTTC.

The genes are TRBV18 and TRBJ2-1, with 15 bases aligning to TRBD2. Germline loops: CDR1 KGHSH, CDR2 LQKENI. This CDR3 has 19 residues. Germline trimming cut 3 bases from V and 0 bases from J; bases unmatched to any gene: 6. CDR3 amino acids: CASSPWTSGGAGSYNEQFF. The CDR3 bases are TGTGCCAGCTCACCCTGGACTAGCGGGGGGGCCGGCTCCTACAATGAGCAGTTCTTC. Full variable domain (remainder filled in from reference TRBV18 and TRBJ2-1): NAGVMQNPRHLVRRRGQEARLRCSPMKGHSHVYWYRQLPEEGLKFMVYLQKENIIDESGMPKERFSAEFPKEGPSILRIQQVVRGDSAAYFCASSPWTSGGAGSYNEQFFGPGTRLTVL.

V is TRBV13 and J is TRBJ1-2; 7 bases align to TRBD1. With V trimmed by 5 bases and J by 4 bases, 13 bases remained unmatched. The CDR3 length is 16 residues. Germline CDR1 and CDR2: PRHDT and FYEKMQ (reference sequence). In DNA, the CDR3 is TGTGCCAGCAGCCTGAATAGAGACAGGGATTTCTATGGCTACACCTTC. This gives the protein CASSLNRDRDFYGYTF.

The chain combines TRBV30 with TRBJ1-6; TRBD1 aligns across 8 bases. Germline CDR1 is GTSNPN and CDR2 is SVGIG (reference sequence). CDR3 length: 13 residues. V lost 1 base, J lost 12 bases, and 5 bases stayed unmatched. The DNA for the CDR3 is TGTGCCTGGAGTGGACAGGGGATTGGACCCCTCCACTTT. This codes for CAWSGQGIGPLHF. Full variable domain (outside the CDR3, taken from reference TRBV30 and TRBJ1-6): SQTIHQWPATLVQPVGSPLSLECTVEGTSNPNLYWYRQAAGRGLQLLFYSVGIGQISSEVPQNLSASRPQDRQFILSSKKLLLSDSGFYLCAWSGQGIGPLHFGNGTRLTVT.

This chain joins TRBV5-1 and TRBJ1-1; 10 bases fit TRBD1. CDR1 and CDR2 (germline): SGHRS, YFSETQ. CDR3 length: 15 residues. J gave up 1 base and V 3 bases, and 3 bases lay outside the gene matches. CDR3 nucleotide sequence: TGCGCCAGCAGCTCCCGGACAGGGGGGAACACTGAAGCTTTCTTT. Its protein is CASSSRTGGNTEAFF. The full variable domain, completed using reference TRBV5-1 and TRBJ1-1, is KAGVTQTPRYLIKTRGQQVTLSCSPISGHRSVSWYQQTPGQGLQFLFEYFSETQRNKGNFPGRFSGRQFSNSRSEMNVSTLELGDSALYLCASSSRTGGNTEAFFGQGTRLTVV.

The chain links TRBV24-1 to TRBJ2-3; 9 nucleotides align to TRBD2. Germline V gene sequence: CDR1 KGHDR, CDR2 SFDVKD. With 4 bases clipped from V and 0 bases from J, the junction kept 1 base outside the gene matches. CDR3 size: 15 residues. This chain's CDR3 is CATSESGGSTDTQYF. The DNA of the CDR3 is TGTGCCACCAGTGAAAGCGGGGGGAGCACAGATACGCAGTATTTT.

This clone has a handful of counts. The CDR3 region is CASSLWTGRSNQPQHF. DNA of the CDR3: TGTGCCAGTAGCCTCTGGACAGGGCGATCTAATCAGCCCCAGCATTTT. The genes are TRBV19 and TRBJ1-5; 8 bases are a match to TRBD1. CDR1 is LNHDA, CDR2 SQIVND, per germline (reference sequence). The CDR3 spans 16 residues. J was trimmed by 4 bases and V by 6 bases; bases with no gene match: 11.

This rearrangement joins TRBV21-1 to TRBJ2-3; the table's D call, TRBD1, was not checked against the DNA. TRBV21-1 has pseudogene status. CDR3 length equals 16 residues. CDR3 region: CASELPGTGARDTQYF. Written as DNA, the CDR3 is TGTGCCAGCGAGTTACCCGGGACAGGGGCGAGAGATACGCAGTATTTT.